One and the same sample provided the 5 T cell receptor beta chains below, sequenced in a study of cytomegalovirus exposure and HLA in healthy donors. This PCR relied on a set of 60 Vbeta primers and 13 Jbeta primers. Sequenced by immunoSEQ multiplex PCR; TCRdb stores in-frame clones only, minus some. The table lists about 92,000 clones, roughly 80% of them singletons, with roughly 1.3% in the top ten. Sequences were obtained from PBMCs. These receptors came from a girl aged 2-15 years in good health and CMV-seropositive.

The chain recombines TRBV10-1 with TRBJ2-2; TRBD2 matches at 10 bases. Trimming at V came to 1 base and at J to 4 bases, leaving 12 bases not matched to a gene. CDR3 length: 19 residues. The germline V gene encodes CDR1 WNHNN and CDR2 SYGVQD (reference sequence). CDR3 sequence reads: CASSELVPLSGRLTGELFF. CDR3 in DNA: TGCGCCAGCAGTGAGTTAGTCCCGCTTAGCGGGAGGCTCACCGGGGAGCTGTTTTTT.

CDR3 DNA: TGCGCCAGCAGGCTGGGACTAGCGGGAGTCGATGAGCAGTTCTTC. This translates into CASRLGLAGVDEQFF. The V call is TRBV5-1, the J call TRBJ2-1; 14 nucleotides agree with TRBD2. This CDR3 contains 15 residues. The V gene end was trimmed by 5 bases and the J gene end by 8 bases; junction bases not matched to a gene: 6. Per germline, CDR1 SGHRS and CDR2 YFSETQ.

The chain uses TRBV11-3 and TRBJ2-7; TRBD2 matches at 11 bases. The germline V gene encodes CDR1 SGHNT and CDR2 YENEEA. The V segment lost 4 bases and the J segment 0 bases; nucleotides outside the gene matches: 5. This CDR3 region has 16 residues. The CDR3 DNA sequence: TGTGCCAGCAGCTCCACCGGGACTAGCGGCTCCTACGAGCAGTACTTC. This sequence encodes CASSSTGTSGSYEQYF. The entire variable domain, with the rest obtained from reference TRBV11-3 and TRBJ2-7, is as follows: EAGVVQSPRYKIIEKKQPVAFWCNPISGHNTLYWYLQNLGQGPELLIRYENEEAVDDSQLPKDRFSAERLKGVDSTLKIQPAELGDSAVYLCASSSTGTSGSYEQYFGPGTRLTVT.

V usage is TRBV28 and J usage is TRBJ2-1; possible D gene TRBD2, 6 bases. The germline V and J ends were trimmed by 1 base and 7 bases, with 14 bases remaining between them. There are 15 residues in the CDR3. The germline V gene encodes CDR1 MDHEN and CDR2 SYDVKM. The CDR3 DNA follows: TGTGCCAGCAGTTTATTTGTGGGACTTCCAAATGAGCAGTTCTTC. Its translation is CASSLFVGLPNEQFF.

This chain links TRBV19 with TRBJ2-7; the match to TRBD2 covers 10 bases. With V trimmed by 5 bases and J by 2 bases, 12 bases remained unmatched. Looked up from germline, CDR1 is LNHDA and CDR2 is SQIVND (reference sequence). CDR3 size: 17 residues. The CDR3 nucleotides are TGTGCCAGTAGTTTCAAGGTGGCTAGCGGGGGCACCTACGAGCAGTACTTC. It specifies CASSFKVASGGTYEQYF.